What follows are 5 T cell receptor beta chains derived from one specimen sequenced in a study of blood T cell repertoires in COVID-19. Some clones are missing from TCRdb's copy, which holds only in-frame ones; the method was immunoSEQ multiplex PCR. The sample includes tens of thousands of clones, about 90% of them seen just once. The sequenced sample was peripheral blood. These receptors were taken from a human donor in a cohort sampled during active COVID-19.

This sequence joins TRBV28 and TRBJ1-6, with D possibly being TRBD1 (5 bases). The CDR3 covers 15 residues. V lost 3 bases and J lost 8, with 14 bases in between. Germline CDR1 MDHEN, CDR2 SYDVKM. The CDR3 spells CASSFQGRGDSPLHF. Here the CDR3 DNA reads TGTGCCAGCAGTTTCCAGGGTAGAGGAGATTCACCCCTCCACTTT.

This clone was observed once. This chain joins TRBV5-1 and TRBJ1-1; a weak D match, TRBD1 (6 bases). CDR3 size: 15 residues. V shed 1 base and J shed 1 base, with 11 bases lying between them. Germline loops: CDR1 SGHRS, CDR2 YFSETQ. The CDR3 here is CASSLRQGRNTEAFF. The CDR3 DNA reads TGCGCCAGCAGCTTGAGGCAGGGGCGGAACACTGAAGCTTTCTTT.

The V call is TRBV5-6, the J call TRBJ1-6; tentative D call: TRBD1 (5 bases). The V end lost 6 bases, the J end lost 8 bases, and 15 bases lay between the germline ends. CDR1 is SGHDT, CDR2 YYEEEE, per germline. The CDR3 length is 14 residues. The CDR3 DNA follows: TGTGCCAGCACCCCGGGGGGGGTTCATTCACCCCTCCACTTT. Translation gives CASTPGGVHSPLHF.

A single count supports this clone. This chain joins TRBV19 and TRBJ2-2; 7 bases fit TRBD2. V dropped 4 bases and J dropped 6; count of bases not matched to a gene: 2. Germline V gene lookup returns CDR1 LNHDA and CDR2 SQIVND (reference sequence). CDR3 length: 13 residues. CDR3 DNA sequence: TGTGCCAGTAGTAGCGGGAGAGCCGGGGAGCTGTTTTTT. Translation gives CASSSGRAGELFF.

CDR3 bases: TGCAGTGCTAGTTCTCGGACAGGGGATACGCATACGCAGTATTTT. It yields the protein CSASSRTGDTHTQYF. This chain connects TRBV20-1 to TRBJ2-3; 9 bases are a match to TRBD1. This CDR3 comprises 15 residues. V dropped 3 bases and J dropped 7; count of bases not matched to a gene: 11. CDR1 DFQATT and CDR2 SNEGSKA come from the germline V gene (reference sequence).